Below are 15 T cell receptor beta chains sequenced from a single sample in a study of shared clonotypes between healthy human individuals. Some clones are missing from TCRdb's copy, which holds only in-frame ones; the method was immunoSEQ multiplex PCR. This sample has a few million clones, with around 94% found just once. Material for sequencing was naive CD4+ T cells sorted from blood. The subset: CD45RA+ positively selected. These receptors originate from a man aged 18-30 years in good health.

The chain carries TRBV19 and TRBJ2-2, with 8 nucleotides matching TRBD2. V gave up 6 bases and J gave up 6 bases; unmatched junction bases: 9. CDR3 size: 15 residues. Germline CDR1 and CDR2: LNHDA and SQIVND (reference sequence). Written as DNA, the CDR3 is TGTGCCAGTAGCCAGCGGGGGTTTGGCTCCGGGGAGCTGTTTTTT. Translation: CASSQRGFGSGELFF.

In its sample, this clone was seen once. CDR3 nucleotide sequence: TGTGCCAGCAGCTTAGCCCCCTCTTATGCAACTAATGAAAAACTGTTTTTT. This encodes CASSLAPSYATNEKLFF. This chain uses TRBV7-8 with TRBJ1-4; D call uncertain. V lost 0 bases and J lost 0, with 11 bases in between. The CDR3 is made up of 17 amino acids. CDR1 and CDR2 from the germline V gene are SGHVS and FQNEAQ.

The chain carries TRBV6-1 and TRBJ2-3; 8 nucleotides align to TRBD2. The CDR3 consists of 15 residues. Germline values: CDR1 MNHNS, CDR2 SASEGT. Unmatched junction bases numbered 5, after V lost 6 bases and J lost 0 bases. CDR3 DNA: TGTGCCAGCAGAGCACTAGCGGCTAGCACAGATACGCAGTATTTT. Translating gives CASRALAASTDTQYF.

This clone was recorded only once. This chain connects TRBV30 to TRBJ2-3; D is ambiguous. The germline CDR1 and CDR2 sequences are GTSNPN and SVGIG (reference sequence). This CDR3 is 16 amino acids long. The V end lost 2 bases, the J end lost 2 bases, and 17 bases lay between the germline ends. The CDR3 nucleotides read TGTGCCTGGAGTTGGGCCAGTGGGTACTCCACAGATACGCAGTATTTT. Protein sequence: CAWSWASGYSTDTQYF. Full variable domain (outside the CDR3, taken from reference TRBV30 and TRBJ2-3): SQTIHQWPATLVQPVGSPLSLECTVEGTSNPNLYWYRQAAGRGLQLLFYSVGIGQISSEVPQNLSASRPQDRQFILSSKKLLLSDSGFYLCAWSWASGYSTDTQYFGPGTRLTVL.

This rearrangement joins TRBV19 to TRBJ2-7; 9 bases match TRBD1. This CDR3 spans 16 amino acids. Germline V gene lookup returns CDR1 LNHDA and CDR2 SQIVND (reference sequence). The junction had 10 bases not matched to a gene; V was cut back by 3 bases and J by 4 bases. The CDR3 spells CASSISGQGHNYEQYF. CDR3 nucleotides: TGTGCCAGTAGTATCTCCGGACAGGGGCATAATTACGAGCAGTACTTC.

J is TRBJ2-7 and V is TRBV28; no clear D. V was trimmed by 8 bases and J by 0 bases, leaving 11 bases between them. Per the germline V gene, CDR1 is MDHEN and CDR2 is SYDVKM. The CDR3 loop spans 13 amino acids. This CDR3 is CASLDLSSYEQYF. The CDR3 DNA follows: TGTGCCAGCCTCGACTTAAGCTCCTACGAGCAGTACTTC.

The CDR3 spells CASSLGVLAGARNNEQFF. The CDR3 nucleotides are TGTGCCAGCAGCTTAGGGGTTCTAGCGGGAGCAAGGAACAATGAGCAGTTCTTC. The J gene is TRBJ2-1, the V gene TRBV7-2; 10 bases agree with TRBD2. The V gene's germline CDR1 is SGHTA and CDR2 FQGNSA. The CDR3 loop spans 18 amino acids. The V and J ends lost 1 base and 5 bases, in that order; junction bases with no gene match: 11.

In its sample, this clone was seen a few times. The V gene is TRBV7-9, the J gene TRBJ1-6; D is perhaps TRBD1 (5 bases). Germline V gene data show CDR1 as SEHNR and CDR2 as FQNEAQ (reference sequence). V shed 0 bases and J shed 10 bases, with 16 bases lying between them. The CDR3 sequence is 16 residues long. The CDR3, as DNA: TGTGCCAGCAGCTTAGCGTTCGTGCAGGGTAGCTCACCCCTCCACTTT. Translating gives CASSLAFVQGSSPLHF.

The rearrangement links TRBV11-2 to TRBJ1-4; the match to TRBD1 covers 7 bases. The CDR3 contains 16 residues. CDR1 is SGHAT, CDR2 FQNNGV, per germline. V gave up 5 bases and J gave up 0 bases; unmatched junction bases: 6. The CDR3 loop reads CASSPQQGTTNEKLFF. In DNA form, the CDR3 reads TGTGCCAGCAGCCCTCAACAGGGGACAACTAATGAAAAACTGTTTTTT.

The rearrangement uses TRBV5-1 and TRBJ2-1, with D perhaps matching TRBD1 (6 bases). Germline assignment: CDR1 SGHRS and CDR2 YFSETQ. V lost 5 bases and J 9 bases, leaving 18 bases between the germline ends. This CDR3 is 14 amino acids long. The CDR3 coding sequence is TGCGCCAGCAGTCATACAAGGGGGAAGGGTGAGCAGTTCTTC. Amino acids: CASSHTRGKGEQFF.

The chain links TRBV2 to TRBJ2-3; possibly TRBD1 or TRBD2 for D (6 bases each). Deletions cut 5 bases from V and 3 bases from J, with 12 bases between. This CDR3 comprises 14 residues. Germline V gene lookup returns CDR1 SNHLY and CDR2 FYNNEI. The CDR3 region is CASSRSGATDTQYF. In DNA form, the CDR3 reads TGTGCCAGCAGTAGGTCGGGGGCGACAGATACGCAGTATTTT.

Note on this clone: Distinct nucleotide sequences in the sample also encode this CDR3. The V call is TRBV5-4, the J call TRBJ1-3; TRBD1 aligns across 9 bases. CDR1 and CDR2 from the germline V gene are SGHNT and YYREEE (reference sequence). V shed 0 bases, J shed 2 bases, and the junction held 0 bases outside the gene matches. The CDR3 runs to 15 residues. Here the CDR3 DNA reads TGTGCCAGCAGCTTGGACAGGGGGCCTGGAAACACCATATATTTT. This gives the protein CASSLDRGPGNTIYF.

The chain links TRBV6-6 to TRBJ1-4; 7 bases line up with TRBD1. This CDR3 is 12 amino acids long. V shed 6 bases, J shed 8 bases, and the junction held 3 bases outside the gene matches. Germline loops: CDR1 MNHNY, CDR2 SVGAGI (reference sequence). CDR3 nucleotide sequence: TGTGCCAGCAGGCGACAGGGCGAAAAACTGTTTTTT. This sequence encodes CASRRQGEKLFF.

This chain links TRBV6-1 with TRBJ2-4; the match to TRBD2 covers 10 bases. V dropped 5 bases and J dropped 3; count of bases not matched to a gene: 16. From germline, CDR1 is MNHNS and CDR2 SASEGT. This CDR3 region has 19 residues. The CDR3 sequence: CASSQGRAGGLGSKNIQYF. DNA for the CDR3: TGTGCCAGCAGTCAAGGACGAGCGGGGGGGCTAGGGAGCAAAAACATTCAGTACTTC.

The chain uses TRBV6-1 and TRBJ2-7; TRBD1 matches 10 bases. This CDR3 has 15 amino acids. CDR1 and CDR2 from the germline V gene are MNHNS and SASEGT. The ends lost 6 bases at V and 2 bases at J; junction bases unmatched: 7. The CDR3 sequence: CASRGDRGITYEQYF. As DNA, the CDR3 is TGTGCCAGCAGGGGGGACAGGGGAATTACCTACGAGCAGTACTTC.